These T cell receptor beta chains were read from a single sample in a study of blood T cells in healthy people across ages. Each CDR3 protein gets one entry after TCRdb re-called the 5' RACE reads with MiXCR. The sample contains fewer than 800,000 distinct CDR3 sequences, roughly 25% of which appear only once. A further study also used this sample, focusing on T cells of mothers and their children.

Sample: blood. All receptors come from a boy younger than 18 in good health. CDR3s include the opening cysteine and the closing phenylalanine or tryptophan. Each record gives: V gene, D gene, clone size, CDR3 length, J gene, CDR3 protein, CDR3 DNA. The D gene is left open where the match is weak. Clone size is not always given. Where it is, it says once, few, many or a class for expanded clones.

>TRBV5-5|-|-|14|TRBJ2-5
CASSLAQLQETQYF
TGTGCCAGCAGCTTGGCGCAGCTCCAAGAGACCCAGTACTTC
>TRBV7-8|-|-|14|TRBJ2-7
CASSPLARSYEQYF
TGTGCCAGCAGCCCTTTGGCGCGTTCCTACGAGCAGTACTTC
>TRBV7-9|-|few|13|TRBJ2-1
CASSPGTNDEQFF
TGTGCCAGCAGCCCTGGGACGAACGATGAGCAGTTCTTC
>TRBV7-8|TRBD1|-|15|TRBJ2-7
CASSLFRGQSYEQYF
TGTGCCAGCAGCTTATTCAGGGGACAGTCCTACGAGCAGTACTTC
>TRBV11-2|-|few|13|TRBJ2-1
CASSLDRAREQFF
TGTGCCAGCAGCTTAGACAGGGCCAGGGAGCAGTTCTTC
>TRBV10-3|TRBD1|few|15|TRBJ1-2
CAISLTGDGNYGYTF
TGTGCCATCAGTCTTACAGGGGACGGTAACTATGGCTACACCTTC
>TRBV28|TRBD2|-|17|TRBJ2-4
CASRSEREGVAKNIQYF
TGTGCCAGCCGATCGGAGCGGGAGGGAGTAGCCAAAAACATTCAGTACTTC
>TRBV5-1|-|-|11|TRBJ1-1
CASSLEGTESF
TGCGCCAGCAGCTTAGAGGGGACGGAGTCCTTT
>TRBV2|TRBD2|-|15|TRBJ2-3
CASTATSGYTDTQYF
TGTGCCAGCACCGCGACTAGCGGGTACACAGATACGCAGTATTTT
>TRBV6-2/TRBV6-3|TRBD1|few|15|TRBJ2-7
CASSDETGGPYEQYF
TGTGCCAGCAGTGACGAGACAGGGGGGCCCTACGAGCAGTACTTC
>TRBV6-2/TRBV6-3|-|-|13|TRBJ2-2
CASSYEDTGELFF
TGTGCCAGCAGTTATGAGGACACCGGGGAGCTGTTTTTT
>TRBV20-1|TRBD1|-|13|TRBJ2-5
CSARLTGVETQYF
TGCAGTGCTAGGTTAACAGGGGTGGAGACCCAGTACTTC
>TRBV27|TRBD1|-|17|TRBJ2-6
CASSLWGQISEANVLTF
TGTGCCAGCAGTTTATGGGGACAGATTTCCGAGGCCAACGTCCTGACTTTC
>TRBV6-5|-|few|14|TRBJ2-5
CASSYSIWKETQYF
TGTGCCAGCAGTTACTCGATCTGGAAAGAGACCCAGTACTTC
>TRBV4-2|-|-|17|TRBJ1-6
CASSQELGGSYNSPLHF
TGTGCCAGCAGCCAAGAACTAGGGGGCTCCTATAATTCACCCCTCCACTTT
>TRBV25-1|-|few|11|TRBJ1-1
CASSFLTRAFF
TGTGCCAGCAGTTTTCTTACTCGGGCTTTCTTT
>TRBV4-1|-|-|13|TRBJ1-5
CASSQVSDQPQHF
TGCGCCAGCAGCCAAGTGTCGGATCAGCCCCAGCATTTT
>TRBV6-1|-|few|15|TRBJ1-5
CASSEYRDSNQPQHF
TGTGCCAGCAGTGAGTACAGGGACAGCAATCAGCCCCAGCATTTT
>TRBV7-2|TRBD1|-|14|TRBJ1-3
CASSYDRAGNTIYF
TGTGCCAGCAGCTACGACAGGGCTGGAAACACCATATATTTT
>TRBV7-6|-|-|15|TRBJ2-3
CASSLTGSGTDTQYF
TGTGCCAGCAGCCTTACGGGGAGTGGCACAGATACGCAGTATTTT
>TRBV15|-|many|13|TRBJ2-4
CATSRASVNIQYF
TGTGCCACCAGCAGAGCCTCCGTCAACATTCAGTACTTC
>TRBV7-2|TRBD1|few|14|TRBJ1-1
CASSLRQGAVLAFF
TGTGCCAGCAGCTTAAGGCAGGGGGCAGTTCTAGCTTTCTTT
>TRBV2|-|-|14|TRBJ1-2
CASRRPRGDYGYTF
TGTGCCAGCAGGCGGCCCCGAGGAGACTATGGCTACACCTTC
>TRBV5-1|TRBD2|-|15|TRBJ2-1
CASSLAGGRGNEQFF
TGCGCCAGCAGCTTGGCGGGAGGCCGGGGGAATGAGCAGTTCTTC
>TRBV5-6|TRBD1|-|15|TRBJ1-5
CASSQGQGHNQPQHF
TGTGCCAGCAGCCAGGGACAGGGGCACAATCAGCCCCAGCATTTT
>TRBV14|-|few|16|TRBJ2-6
CASSLGRVSGANVLTF
TGTGCCAGCAGCCTCGGGCGGGTCTCTGGGGCCAACGTCCTGACTTTC
>TRBV3-1|-|-|14|TRBJ2-7
CASSHETTSYEQYF
TGTGCCAGCAGCCACGAGACAACCTCCTACGAGCAGTACTTC
>TRBV7-2|-|-|13|TRBJ2-3
CASSLTGPDTQYF
TGTGCCAGCAGCTTGACAGGTCCGGATACGCAGTATTTT
>TRBV7-9|-|-|15|TRBJ1-2
CASRPLGGANYGYTF
TGTGCCAGCAGACCATTGGGGGGAGCAAACTATGGCTACACCTTC
>TRBV29-1|TRBD1|few|14|TRBJ1-2
CSVAPGTARYGYTF
TGCAGCGTTGCGCCCGGGACAGCTCGCTATGGCTACACCTTC
>TRBV20-1|-|-|14|TRBJ2-1
CSAPGEWSYNEQFF
TGCAGTGCCCCGGGAGAGTGGTCCTACAATGAGCAGTTCTTC
>TRBV5-1|-|-|16|TRBJ1-1
CASSLSGDPLNTEAFF
TGCGCCAGCAGCTTGTCAGGGGATCCTTTGAACACTGAAGCTTTCTTT
>TRBV29-1|TRBD1|many|17|TRBJ2-6
CSSSFEGRGPGANVLTF
TGCAGCTCATCATTTGAGGGCAGGGGGCCTGGGGCCAACGTCCTGACTTTC
>TRBV3-1|-|-|12|TRBJ2-5
CASTPNEETQYF
TGTGCCAGCACCCCTAACGAAGAGACCCAGTACTTC
>TRBV24-1|-|-|14|TRBJ2-2
CATSEPTSPGELFF
TGTGCCACCAGTGAGCCCACTAGTCCCGGGGAGCTGTTTTTT
>TRBV4-3|TRBD2|-|18|TRBJ2-3
CASSQEPSGGFSTDTQYF
TGCGCCAGCAGCCAGGAACCTAGCGGGGGGTTTAGCACAGATACGCAGTATTTT
>TRBV29-1|TRBD2|-|21|TRBJ2-7
CSVEDLQGTSGRSLGPYEQYF
TGCAGCGTTGAAGATCTCCAGGGGACTAGCGGGAGAAGTCTTGGCCCCTACGAGCAGTACTTC
>TRBV27|-|few|16|TRBJ1-2
CASSLAPTATAGGYTF
TGTGCCAGCAGTTTGGCCCCGACAGCTACGGCTGGTGGCTACACCTTC
>TRBV29-1|-|few|12|TRBJ2-7
CSVAVGGDEQYF
TGCAGCGTTGCGGTAGGGGGGGACGAGCAGTACTTC
>TRBV24-1|-|-|13|TRBJ2-2
CATSDFETGELFF
TGTGCCACCAGTGATTTTGAGACCGGGGAGCTGTTTTTT
>TRBV7-2|TRBD2|-|16|TRBJ2-5
CASSLASSGGQETQYF
TGTGCCAGCAGCTTAGCGTCTAGCGGGGGGCAAGAGACCCAGTACTTC
>TRBV12-3/TRBV12-4|-|-|14|TRBJ2-7
CASTSAGYSYEQYF
TGTGCCAGCACCTCCGCGGGGTATAGCTACGAGCAGTACTTC
>TRBV5-1|TRBD2|-|14|TRBJ2-4
CASSLTSGGGIQYF
TGCGCCAGCAGCTTGACTAGCGGAGGGGGCATTCAGTACTTC
>TRBV20-1|-|-|14|TRBJ2-1
CSVQGRGPYNEQFF
TGCAGTGTTCAGGGTCGGGGGCCATACAATGAGCAGTTCTTC
>TRBV27|-|-|14|TRBJ2-7
CASSLEGTTYEQYF
TGTGCCAGCAGTTTGGAGGGGACGACCTACGAGCAGTACTTC
>TRBV4-1|-|-|14|TRBJ2-2
CASSQGGNPGELFF
TGCGCCAGCAGCCAAGGGGGAAATCCCGGGGAGCTGTTTTTT
>TRBV9|-|few|16|TRBJ1-3
CASSVAPQNSGNTIYF
TGTGCCAGCAGCGTAGCCCCTCAAAACAGTGGAAACACCATATATTTT
>TRBV9|TRBD2|few|16|TRBJ2-2
CASSGLAGDNTGELFF
TGTGCCAGCAGCGGACTAGCGGGAGATAACACCGGGGAGCTGTTTTTT
>TRBV5-5|-|few|15|TRBJ1-2
CASSLVFRGTYGYTF
TGTGCCAGCAGCTTGGTCTTTAGGGGGACCTATGGCTACACCTTC
>TRBV6-2/TRBV6-3|-|-|15|TRBJ2-1
CASSRIRIGRNEQFF
TGTGCCAGCAGTCGTATCCGTATAGGAAGAAATGAGCAGTTCTTC
>TRBV6-6|-|-|13|TRBJ2-7
CATAGSATYEQYF
TGTGCCACAGCAGGGTCGGCGACCTACGAGCAGTACTTC
>TRBV7-3|TRBD2|few|14|TRBJ2-5
CASSLNGGLETQYF
TGTGCCAGCAGCTTAAACGGGGGGTTAGAGACCCAGTACTTC
>TRBV20-1|-|-|13|TRBJ1-3
CSAATLGGNTIYF
TGCAGCGCAGCTACCCTTGGGGGAAACACCATATATTTT
>TRBV5-6|-|few|13|TRBJ2-4
CASSLHGENIQYF
TGTGCCAGCAGCTTGCATGGTGAGAACATTCAGTACTTC
>TRBV6-2/TRBV6-3|-|few|14|TRBJ2-7
CASSYEGFSYEQYF
TGTGCCAGCAGTTATGAGGGATTTTCCTACGAGCAGTACTTC
>TRBV28|-|few|18|TRBJ2-5
CASSLPPLTDSRRETQYF
TGTGCCAGCAGTTTGCCGCCCCTCACGGACAGTCGTAGAGAGACCCAGTACTTC
>TRBV7-2|TRBD1|-|18|TRBJ1-2
CASSNVRQGAGIEYGYTF
TGTGCCAGCAGCAACGTCCGACAGGGGGCGGGTATTGAGTATGGCTACACCTTC
>TRBV11-2|TRBD2|-|16|TRBJ2-1
CASSPFGLAVYNEQFF
TGTGCCAGCAGCCCCTTCGGACTAGCGGTCTACAATGAGCAGTTCTTC
>TRBV5-1|TRBD2|-|15|TRBJ2-3
CASSLAVSGGDTQYF
TGCGCCAGCAGCTTGGCGGTTAGCGGGGGAGATACGCAGTATTTT
>TRBV12-3/TRBV12-4|-|-|15|TRBJ2-1
CASSPTGRVVYEQFF
TGTGCCAGCAGTCCAACAGGGAGGGTGGTCTATGAGCAGTTCTTC